This TCR beta chain stems from a study of control samples from healthy donors and cancer patients. Trimming took 10 bases from V and 0 from J, leaving 13 bases between them. Germline values: CDR1 ENHRY, CDR2 SYGVKD. The length of the CDR3 is 14 residues. Libraries were prepared by immunoSEQ multiplex PCR; TCRdb keeps only in-frame clonotypes and omits some of them. Of about 180,000 clones listed, just over 90% are singletons. The specimen sequenced was blood. The sequence derives from a man aged 30 to 39 in good health. The chain combines TRBV10-3 with TRBJ1-5, with unresolved D. This CDR3 reads CATQAGYSNQPQHF. The CDR3 coding sequence is TGTGCCACCCAGGCGGGGTATAGCAATCAGCCCCAGCATTTT.